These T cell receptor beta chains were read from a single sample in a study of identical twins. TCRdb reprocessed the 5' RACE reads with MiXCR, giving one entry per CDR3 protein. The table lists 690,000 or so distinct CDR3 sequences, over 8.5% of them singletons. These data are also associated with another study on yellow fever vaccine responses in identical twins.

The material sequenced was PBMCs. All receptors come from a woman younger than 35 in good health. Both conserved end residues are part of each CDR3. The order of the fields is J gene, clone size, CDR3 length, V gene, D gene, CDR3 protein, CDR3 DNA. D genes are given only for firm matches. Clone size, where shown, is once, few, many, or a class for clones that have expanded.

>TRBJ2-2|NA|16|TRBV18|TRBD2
CASSPLTSGVTGELFF
TGTGCCAGCTCACCTCTCACTAGCGGAGTAACCGGGGAGCTGTTTTTT
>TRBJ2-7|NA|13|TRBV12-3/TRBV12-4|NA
CASRAGQLYEQYF
TGTGCCAGCAGGGCGGGGCAGCTATACGAGCAGTACTTC
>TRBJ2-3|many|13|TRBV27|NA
CASSRDGTDTQYF
TGTGCCAGCAGCAGGGACGGGACAGATACGCAGTATTTT
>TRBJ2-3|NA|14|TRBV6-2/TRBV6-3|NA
CASSLGPLPETQYF
TGTGCCAGCAGTTTGGGTCCTCTACCCGAGACGCAGTATTTT
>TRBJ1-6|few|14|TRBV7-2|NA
CASTVGTDNSPLHF
TGTGCCAGCACCGTAGGGACGGACAATTCACCCCTCCACTTT
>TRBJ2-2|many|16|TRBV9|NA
CASSVVGGAATGELFF
TGTGCCAGCAGCGTAGTTGGGGGGGCGGCCACCGGGGAGCTGTTTTTT
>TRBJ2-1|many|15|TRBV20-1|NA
CSARVRRTFYNEQFF
TGCAGTGCTAGAGTACGGCGGACCTTTTACAATGAGCAGTTCTTC
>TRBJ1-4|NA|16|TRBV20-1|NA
CSAREEDSVTNEKLFF
TGCAGTGCTAGAGAAGAGGACAGCGTAACTAATGAAAAACTGTTTTTT
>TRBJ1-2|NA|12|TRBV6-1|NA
CASRFTGSGYTF
TGTGCCAGCAGATTTACAGGGTCCGGCTACACCTTC
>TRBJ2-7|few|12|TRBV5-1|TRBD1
CASSLGDRAQYF
TGCGCCAGCAGCTTGGGGGACAGGGCACAGTACTTC
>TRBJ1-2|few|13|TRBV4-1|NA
CASSQESTHGYTF
TGCGCCAGCAGCCAAGAGAGCACCCATGGCTACACCTTC
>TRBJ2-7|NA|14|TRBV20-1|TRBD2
CSAPKREGPYEQYF
TGCAGTGCCCCGAAGCGGGAGGGCCCCTACGAGCAGTACTTC
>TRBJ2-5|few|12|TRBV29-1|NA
CSVQEGRETQYF
TGCAGCGTTCAAGAGGGCCGGGAGACCCAGTACTTC
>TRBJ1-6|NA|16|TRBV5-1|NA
CASSLEIGAGNSPLHF
TGCGCCAGCAGCTTGGAGATTGGGGCAGGGAATTCACCCCTCCACTTT